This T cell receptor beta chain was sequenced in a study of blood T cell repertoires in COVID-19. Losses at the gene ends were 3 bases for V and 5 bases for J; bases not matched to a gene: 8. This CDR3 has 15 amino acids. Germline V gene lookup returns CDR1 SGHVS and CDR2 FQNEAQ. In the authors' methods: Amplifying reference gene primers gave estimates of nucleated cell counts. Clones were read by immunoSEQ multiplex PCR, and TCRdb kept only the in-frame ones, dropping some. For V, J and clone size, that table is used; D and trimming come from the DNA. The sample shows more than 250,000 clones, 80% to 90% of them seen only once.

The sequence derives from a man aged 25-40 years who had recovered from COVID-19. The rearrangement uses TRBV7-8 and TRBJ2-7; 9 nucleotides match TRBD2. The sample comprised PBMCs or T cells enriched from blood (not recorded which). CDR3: CASSFPSGVFDEQYF. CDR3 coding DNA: TGTGCCAGCAGCTTTCCTAGCGGGGTGTTTGACGAGCAGTACTTC.